This record covers a single TCR beta chain. In each case, RNA was isolated and then reverse transcribed into cDNA as the sequencing template. TCRdb keeps only in-frame clones here, not all; method: immunoSEQ multiplex PCR. The sample yields 150,000 to 190,000 clones, less than 65% seen once. The ends lost 5 bases at V and 9 bases at J; junction bases unmatched: 8. Germline values: CDR1 SGHDT, CDR2 YYEEEE. The CDR3 is 13 amino acids. The sample comes from a study of CD8+ T cells in alopecia areata. Looking at the study overall: Once tofacitinib had been taken for 6 to 18 months, 6 months off drug followed.

This TCR came from a human donor with alopecia areata. Sequences were derived from CD8+ T cells sorted from blood, sampled at week 0. The V and J genes are TRBV5-6 and TRBJ2-1, with 7 bases lining up with TRBD2. CDR3 sequence reads: CASRAGRPSEQFF. CDR3 DNA sequence: TGTGCCAGCAGAGCGGGGCGGCCTAGTGAGCAGTTCTTC.